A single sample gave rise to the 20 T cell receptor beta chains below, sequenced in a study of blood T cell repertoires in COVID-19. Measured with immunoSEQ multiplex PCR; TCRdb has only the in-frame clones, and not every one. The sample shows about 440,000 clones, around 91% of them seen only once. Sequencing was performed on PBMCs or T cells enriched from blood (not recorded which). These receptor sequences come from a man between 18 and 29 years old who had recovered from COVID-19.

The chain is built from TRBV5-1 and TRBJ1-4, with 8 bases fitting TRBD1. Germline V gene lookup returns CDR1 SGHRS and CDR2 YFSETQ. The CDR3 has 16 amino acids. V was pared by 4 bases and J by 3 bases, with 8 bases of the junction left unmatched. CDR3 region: CASSPGQARSNEKLFF. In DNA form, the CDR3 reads TGCGCCAGCAGCCCGGGACAGGCGCGGTCTAATGAAAAACTGTTTTTT.

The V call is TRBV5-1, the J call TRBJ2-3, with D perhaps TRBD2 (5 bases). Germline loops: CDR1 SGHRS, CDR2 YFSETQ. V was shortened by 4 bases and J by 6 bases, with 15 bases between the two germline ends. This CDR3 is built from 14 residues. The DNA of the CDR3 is TGCGCCAGCAGCCTACAGACTAACCCCGATACGCAGTATTTT. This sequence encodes CASSLQTNPDTQYF. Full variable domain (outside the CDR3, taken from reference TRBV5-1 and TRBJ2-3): KAGVTQTPRYLIKTRGQQVTLSCSPISGHRSVSWYQQTPGQGLQFLFEYFSETQRNKGNFPGRFSGRQFSNSRSEMNVSTLELGDSALYLCASSLQTNPDTQYFGPGTRLTVL.

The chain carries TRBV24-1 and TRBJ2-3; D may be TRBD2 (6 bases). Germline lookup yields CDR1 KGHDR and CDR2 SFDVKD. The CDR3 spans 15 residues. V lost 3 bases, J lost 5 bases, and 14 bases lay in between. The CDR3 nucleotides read TGTGCCACCAGTGATCCGACGGGACTGCGAGATACGCAGTATTTT. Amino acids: CATSDPTGLRDTQYF.

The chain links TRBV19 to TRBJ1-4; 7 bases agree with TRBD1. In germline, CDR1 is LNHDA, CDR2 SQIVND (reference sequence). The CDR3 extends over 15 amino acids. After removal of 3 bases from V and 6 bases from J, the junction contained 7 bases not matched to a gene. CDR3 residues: CASSIMGTADEKLFF. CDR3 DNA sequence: TGTGCCAGTAGTATTATGGGGACAGCTGATGAAAAACTGTTTTTT.

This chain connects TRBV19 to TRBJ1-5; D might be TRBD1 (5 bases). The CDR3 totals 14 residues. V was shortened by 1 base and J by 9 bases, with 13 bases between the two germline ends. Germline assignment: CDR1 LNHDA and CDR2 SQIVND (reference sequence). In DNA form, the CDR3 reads TGTGCCAGTAGTATAGGACGGTATAGGGGGCCCCAGCATTTT. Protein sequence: CASSIGRYRGPQHF. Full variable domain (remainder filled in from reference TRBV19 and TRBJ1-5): DGGITQSPKYLFRKEGQNVTLSCEQNLNHDAMYWYRQDPGQGLRLIYYSQIVNDFQKGDIAEGYSVSREKKESFPLTVTSAQKNPTAFYLCASSIGRYRGPQHFGDGTRLSIL.

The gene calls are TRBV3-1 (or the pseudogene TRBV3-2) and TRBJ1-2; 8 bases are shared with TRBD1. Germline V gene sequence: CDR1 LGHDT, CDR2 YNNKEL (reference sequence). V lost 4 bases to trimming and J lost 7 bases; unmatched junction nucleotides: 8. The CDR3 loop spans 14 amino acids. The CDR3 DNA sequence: TGTGCCAGCAGCCTCCCGGACAGGGCGGCTGGCTACACCTTC. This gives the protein CASSLPDRAAGYTF.

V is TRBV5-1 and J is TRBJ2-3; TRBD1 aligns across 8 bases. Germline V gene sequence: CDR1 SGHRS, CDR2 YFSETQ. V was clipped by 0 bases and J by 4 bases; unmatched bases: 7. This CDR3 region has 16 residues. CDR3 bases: TGCGCCAGCAGCTTGGCCCGTGGCAGGGGGCCAGATACGCAGTATTTT. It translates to CASSLARGRGPDTQYF. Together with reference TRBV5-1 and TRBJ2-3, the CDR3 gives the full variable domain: KAGVTQTPRYLIKTRGQQVTLSCSPISGHRSVSWYQQTPGQGLQFLFEYFSETQRNKGNFPGRFSGRQFSNSRSEMNVSTLELGDSALYLCASSLARGRGPDTQYFGPGTRLTVL.

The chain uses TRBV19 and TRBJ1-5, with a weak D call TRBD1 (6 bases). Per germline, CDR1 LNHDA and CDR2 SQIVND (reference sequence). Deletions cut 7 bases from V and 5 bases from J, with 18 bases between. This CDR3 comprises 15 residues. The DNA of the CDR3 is TGTGCCAGTACCATGGGGGGGCTCGGGGATCAGCCCCAGCATTTT. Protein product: CASTMGGLGDQPQHF.

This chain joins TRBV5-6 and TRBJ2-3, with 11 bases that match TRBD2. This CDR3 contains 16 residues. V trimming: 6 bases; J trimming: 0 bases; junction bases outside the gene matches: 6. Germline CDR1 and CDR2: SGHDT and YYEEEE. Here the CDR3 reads CASNGIAGGSTDTQYF. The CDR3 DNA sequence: TGTGCCAGCAACGGAATAGCGGGAGGGAGCACAGATACGCAGTATTTT.

CDR3 sequence reads: CASSLGQGHYGYTF. DNA of the CDR3: TGTGCCAGCAGCCTAGGACAGGGGCACTATGGCTACACCTTC. The chain uses TRBV14 and TRBJ1-2; 9 bases are shared with TRBD1. Trimming removed 4 bases from V and 3 bases from J; junction bases left unmatched: 3. The germline CDR1 and CDR2 sequences are SGHDN and FVKESK. The CDR3 sequence is 14 residues long.

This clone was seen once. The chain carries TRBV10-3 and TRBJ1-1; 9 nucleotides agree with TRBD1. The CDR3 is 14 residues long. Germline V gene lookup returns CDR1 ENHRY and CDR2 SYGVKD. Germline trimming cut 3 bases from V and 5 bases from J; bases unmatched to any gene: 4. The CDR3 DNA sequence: TGTGCCATCAGTGACGGGACAGGGCCAACTGAAGCTTTCTTT. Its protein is CAISDGTGPTEAFF.

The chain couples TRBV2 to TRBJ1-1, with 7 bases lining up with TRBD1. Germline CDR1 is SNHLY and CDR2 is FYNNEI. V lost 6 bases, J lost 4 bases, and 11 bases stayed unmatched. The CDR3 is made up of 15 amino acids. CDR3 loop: CASSQDRPGGTEAFF. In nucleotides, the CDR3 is TGTGCCAGCAGCCAGGACAGGCCTGGTGGCACTGAAGCTTTCTTT.

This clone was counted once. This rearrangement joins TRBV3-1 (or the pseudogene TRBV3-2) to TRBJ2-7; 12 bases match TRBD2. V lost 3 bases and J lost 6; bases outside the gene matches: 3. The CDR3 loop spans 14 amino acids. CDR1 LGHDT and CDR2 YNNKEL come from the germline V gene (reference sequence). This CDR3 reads CASSQTSGSFEQYF. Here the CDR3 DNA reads TGTGCCAGCAGCCAGACTAGCGGGAGCTTCGAGCAGTACTTC.

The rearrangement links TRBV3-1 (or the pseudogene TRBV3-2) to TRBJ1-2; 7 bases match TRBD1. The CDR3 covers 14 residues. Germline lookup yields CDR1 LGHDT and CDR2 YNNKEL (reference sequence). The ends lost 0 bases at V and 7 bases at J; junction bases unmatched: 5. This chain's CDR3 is CASSQDRQGGGYTF. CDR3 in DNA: TGTGCCAGCAGCCAAGATCGACAGGGCGGTGGCTACACCTTC.

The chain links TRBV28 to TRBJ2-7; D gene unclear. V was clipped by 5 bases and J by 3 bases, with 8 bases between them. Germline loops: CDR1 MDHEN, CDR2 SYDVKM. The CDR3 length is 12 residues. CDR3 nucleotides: TGTGCCAGCAGTCCCGCCTACTACGAGCAGTACTTC. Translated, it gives CASSPAYYEQYF. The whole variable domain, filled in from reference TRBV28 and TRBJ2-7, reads DVKVTQSSRYLVKRTGEKVFLECVQDMDHENMFWYRQDPGLGLRLIYFSYDVKMKEKGDIPEGYSVSREKKERFSLILESASTNQTSMYLCASSPAYYEQYFGPGTRLTVT.

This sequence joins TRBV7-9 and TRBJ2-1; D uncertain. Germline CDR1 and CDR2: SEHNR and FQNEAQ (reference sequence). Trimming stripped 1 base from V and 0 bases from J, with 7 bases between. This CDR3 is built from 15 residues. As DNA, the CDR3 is TGTGCCAGCAGCTTAGGTACGAGCTCCTACAATGAGCAGTTCTTC. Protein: CASSLGTSSYNEQFF.

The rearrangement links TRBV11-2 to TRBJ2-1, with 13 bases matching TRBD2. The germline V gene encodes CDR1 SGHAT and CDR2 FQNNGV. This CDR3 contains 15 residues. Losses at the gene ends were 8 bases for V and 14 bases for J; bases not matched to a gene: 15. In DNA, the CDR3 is TGTGCCAGCGCCCCGCCGGGACTAGCGGGAACTATTAAGTTCTTC. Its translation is CASAPPGLAGTIKFF.

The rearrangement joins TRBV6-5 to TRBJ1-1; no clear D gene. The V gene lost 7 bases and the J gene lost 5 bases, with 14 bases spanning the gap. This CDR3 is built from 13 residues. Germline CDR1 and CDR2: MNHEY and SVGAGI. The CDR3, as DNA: TGTGCCAGCACCGGGGTTGATTTTACTGAAGCTTTCTTT. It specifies CASTGVDFTEAFF.

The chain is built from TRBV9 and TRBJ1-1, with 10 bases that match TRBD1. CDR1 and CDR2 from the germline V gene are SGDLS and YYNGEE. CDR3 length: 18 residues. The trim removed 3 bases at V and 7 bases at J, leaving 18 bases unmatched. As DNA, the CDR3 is TGTGCCAGCAGCGCTGCTCCCGGGACAGGGGCTTTTGATGGTGAAGCTTTCTTT. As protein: CASSAAPGTGAFDGEAFF.

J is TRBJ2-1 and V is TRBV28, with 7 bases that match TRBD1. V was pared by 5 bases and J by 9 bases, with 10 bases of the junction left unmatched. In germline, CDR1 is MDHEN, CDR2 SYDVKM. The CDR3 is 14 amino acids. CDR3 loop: CASSPPDRAGEQFF. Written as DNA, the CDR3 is TGTGCCAGCAGTCCACCAGACAGGGCTGGTGAGCAGTTCTTC.